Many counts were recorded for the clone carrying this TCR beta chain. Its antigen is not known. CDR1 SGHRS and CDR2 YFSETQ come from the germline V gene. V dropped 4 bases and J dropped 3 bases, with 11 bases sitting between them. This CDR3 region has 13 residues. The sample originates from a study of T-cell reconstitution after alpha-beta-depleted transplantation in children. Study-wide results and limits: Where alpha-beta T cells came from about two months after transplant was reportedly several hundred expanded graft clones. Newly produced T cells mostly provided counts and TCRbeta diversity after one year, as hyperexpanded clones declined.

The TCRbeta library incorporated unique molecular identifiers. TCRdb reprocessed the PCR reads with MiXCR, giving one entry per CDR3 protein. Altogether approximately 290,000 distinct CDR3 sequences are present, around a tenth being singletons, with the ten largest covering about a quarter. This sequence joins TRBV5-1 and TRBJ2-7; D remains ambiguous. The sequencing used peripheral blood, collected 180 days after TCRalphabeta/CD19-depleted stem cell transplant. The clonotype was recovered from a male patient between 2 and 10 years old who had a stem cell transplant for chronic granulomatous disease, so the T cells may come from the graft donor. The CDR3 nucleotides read TGCGCCAGCAGCCCCGACGCGTACTACGAGCAGTACTTC. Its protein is CASSPDAYYEQYF.